This T cell receptor beta chain is from a study of OX40 agonist ivuxolimab in advanced cancers. As for the study in general: Ivuxolimab, an antibody acting as an agonist of OX40 (CD134), was used to treat patients. Ivuxolimab, which patients received intravenously every 2 weeks, was dosed at 0.01 to 10 mg/kg. Regarding the study as a whole: Averaged across samples, CD8+ T cells carried more expanded clones than CD4+ did. Doses of 0.1 to 3.0 mg/kg were accompanied by clonal expansion of CD4+ and CD8+ blood T cells by week 6.

Regarding this clone: No antigen is known for it.

Only in-frame clones appear in the TCRdb table, and some are missing; sequencing was by immunoSEQ multiplex PCR. The data show 85,000 to 100,000 clones, with less than 95% seen just once and around 0.17% held by the top ten. Germline V lookup: CDR1 KGHSH, CDR2 LQKENI. The CDR3 spans 14 residues. V was shortened by 4 bases and J by 0 bases, with 9 bases between the two germline ends. The sequences come from CD4+ or CD8+ T cells sorted from blood, collected in a trial of the OX40 agonist ivuxolimab. The source of this sequence is an adult with an advanced solid tumor such as melanoma, head and neck, liver or kidney cancer. The V gene is TRBV18, the J gene TRBJ1-1, with no clear D. In nucleotides, the CDR3 is TGTGCCAGCTCACGTACCGGGGTGAACACTGAAGCTTTCTTT. This encodes CASSRTGVNTEAFF. Drawing the rest from reference TRBV18 and TRBJ1-1, the complete variable domain is NAGVMQNPRHLVRRRGQEARLRCSPMKGHSHVYWYRQLPEEGLKFMVYLQKENIIDESGMPKERFSAEFPKEGPSILRIQQVVRGDSAAYFCASSRTGVNTEAFFGQGTRLTVV.